This passage covers 25 T cell receptor beta chains from one sample sequenced in a study of cytomegalovirus exposure and HLA in healthy donors (dated by TCRdb to 2016 to 2017). Library creation used the immunoSEQ multiplex PCR assay. The multiplex PCR relied on a mix of 60 forward primers for TCR Vbeta segments and 13 reverse primers for TCR Jbeta segments. In its TCRdb copy, this immuneACCESS table keeps in-frame sequences only and misses some clones. Where compared with another copy, unresolved V genes explain less than half of these, and the others have no known cause. A total of fewer than 70,000 clones appear in this sample, approximately 71% of them only once. The top ten clones comprise about 5.7% of the sample. The sequenced material came from PBMCs. Receptors originate from a man aged 50 or older in good health and CMV-seronegative.

The chain's CDR3 is CASSLNEHSNTEAFF. The CDR3, as DNA: TGTGCCAGCAGCTTAAACGAACATTCGAACACTGAAGCTTTCTTT. The chain couples TRBV7-3 to TRBJ1-1, with unresolved D. V gave up 1 base and J gave up 1 base, with 10 bases separating them. Germline V gives CDR1 SGHTA, CDR2 FQGTGA. The length of the CDR3 is 15 residues. Full variable domain (remainder filled in from reference TRBV7-3 and TRBJ1-1): GAGVSQTPSNKVTEKGKYVELRCDPISGHTALYWYRQSLGQGPEFLIYFQGTGAADDSGLPNDRFFAVRPEGSVSTLKIQRTERGDSAVYLCASSLNEHSNTEAFFGQGTRLTVV.

This sequence joins TRBV29-1 and TRBJ1-4, with D possibly TRBD1 on 5 matching bases. This CDR3 comprises 12 residues. V was pared by 0 bases and J by 10 bases, with 9 bases between. Germline V gene sequence: CDR1 SQVTM, CDR2 ANQGSEA. In DNA, the CDR3 is TGCAGCGTTGAAGATTGGGGGGGAAAACTGTTTTTT. Protein sequence: CSVEDWGGKLFF.

The chain combines TRBV7-2 with TRBJ1-5; D might be TRBD1 (5 bases). The CDR3 contains 14 residues. Germline V CDR1 and CDR2: SGHTA, FQGNSA. Trimming left V 5 bases short and J 0 bases short, with 8 bases between. The CDR3, as DNA: TGTGCCAGCAGCCCGGGGGGTAGCAATCAGCCCCAGCATTTT. Its translation is CASSPGGSNQPQHF. The full variable domain, in which reference TRBV7-2 and TRBJ1-5 provide the parts outside the CDR3, is GAGVSQSPSNKVTEKGKDVELRCDPISGHTALYWYRQSLGQGLEFLIYFQGNSAPDKSGLPSDRFSAERTGGSVSTLTIQRTQQEDSAVYLCASSPGGSNQPQHFGDGTRLSIL.

This clone was detected only once. The gene calls are TRBV11-2 and TRBJ2-3; 15 nucleotides align to TRBD2. Trimming removed 5 bases from V and 8 bases from J; junction bases left unmatched: 11. CDR1 SGHAT and CDR2 FQNNGV come from the germline V gene. This CDR3 is built from 17 residues. CDR3 bases: TGTGCCAGCAGCCCCACCGGACTAGCGGGGGGGCGACGTACGCAGTATTTT. It encodes CASSPTGLAGGRRTQYF.

The chain links TRBV5-1 to TRBJ2-1, with D maybe TRBD1 (5 bases). CDR3 length equals 15 residues. Trimming stripped 3 bases from V and 8 bases from J, with 18 bases between. Germline CDR1 SGHRS, CDR2 YFSETQ. CDR3: CASSSKQVLRDEQFF. The CDR3 coding sequence is TGCGCCAGCAGCTCGAAACAGGTCCTTAGGGATGAGCAGTTCTTC.

This chain uses TRBV19 with TRBJ2-1; no firm D call. There are 12 residues in the CDR3. The germline gives CDR1 LNHDA, CDR2 SQIVND (reference sequence). V lost 8 bases to trimming and J lost 5 bases, with 10 bases between them. The CDR3 DNA follows: TGTGCCAGTGCCCGGCGGCACAATGAGCAGTTCTTC. This gives the protein CASARRHNEQFF. Complete variable domain (other parts from reference TRBV19 and TRBJ2-1): DGGITQSPKYLFRKEGQNVTLSCEQNLNHDAMYWYRQDPGQGLRLIYYSQIVNDFQKGDIAEGYSVSREKKESFPLTVTSAQKNPTAFYLCASARRHNEQFFGPGTRLTVL.

The chain couples TRBV2 to TRBJ1-5, with 8 nucleotides matching TRBD1. CDR3 length: 16 amino acids. Germline CDR1 and CDR2: SNHLY and FYNNEI. V was clipped by 5 bases and J by 5 bases; unmatched bases: 11. CDR3 loop: CASSPAQGGGYQPQHF. The DNA of the CDR3 is TGTGCCAGCAGTCCCGCACAGGGGGGGGGTTATCAGCCCCAGCATTTT.

This rearrangement joins TRBV5-6 to TRBJ2-5; tentative D call: TRBD1 (6 bases). In germline, CDR1 is SGHDT, CDR2 YYEEEE. The CDR3 is 14 amino acids. Trimming took 1 base from V and 3 from J, leaving 10 bases between them. In DNA form, the CDR3 reads TGTGCCAGCAGCTTGAGGCAGGGGAAAGAGACCCAGTACTTC. As protein: CASSLRQGKETQYF.

This clone was detected only a few times. This chain links TRBV5-4 with TRBJ1-1; the match to TRBD1 covers 7 bases. With 0 bases clipped from V and 4 bases from J, the junction kept 12 bases outside the gene matches. In germline, CDR1 is SGHNT, CDR2 YYREEE (reference sequence). CDR3 size: 17 residues. In DNA, the CDR3 is TGTGCCAGCAGCTTGGGGACACACAGGGGTCCGGGCACTGAAGCTTTCTTT. This encodes CASSLGTHRGPGTEAFF.

This sequence joins TRBV5-1 and TRBJ2-5, with 10 bases fitting TRBD1. The J call is doubtful: the DNA matches TRBJ2-7 better. The CDR3 is 14 residues long. CDR1 is SGHRS and CDR2 is YFSETQ in the germline V gene. CDR3 sequence reads: CATRLGTGVHEQYF. The DNA of the CDR3 is TGCGCCACCCGGCTAGGGACAGGGGTGCACGAGCAGTACTTC.

The chain links TRBV5-1 to TRBJ1-2, with 8 bases identical to TRBD1. Germline assignment: CDR1 SGHRS and CDR2 YFSETQ. The CDR3 is made up of 13 amino acids. The V segment lost 7 bases and the J segment 6 bases; nucleotides outside the gene matches: 8. In DNA form, the CDR3 reads TGCGCCAGCGGATACAGGGGGAGTCATGGCTACACCTTC. This sequence encodes CASGYRGSHGYTF.

This chain connects TRBV9 to TRBJ2-3; 13 nucleotides line up with TRBD2. The germline CDR1 and CDR2 sequences are SGDLS and YYNGEE. The length of the CDR3 is 16 residues. Trimming at V came to 1 base and at J to 4 bases, leaving 3 bases not matched to a gene. CDR3 sequence (DNA): TGTGCCAGCAGCGTAATTACTAGCGGGGGGGCAGATACGCAGTATTTT. Amino acids: CASSVITSGGADTQYF.

This clone was counted between two and nine times. V is TRBV10-2 and J is TRBJ2-1; weak D call: TRBD2 (7 bases). CDR1 is WSHSY, CDR2 SAAADI, per germline. The CDR3 covers 15 residues. Trimming took 3 bases from V and 6 from J, leaving 15 bases between them. CDR3 amino acids: CASSERGGLGNEQFF. The CDR3 nucleotides are TGCGCCAGCAGTGAAAGGGGGGGCCTGGGCAATGAGCAGTTCTTC.

This clone was counted between two and nine times. The chain uses TRBV27 and TRBJ2-1, with a possible D match to TRBD1 (7 bases). This CDR3 has 17 amino acids. V was pared by 4 bases and J by 6 bases, with 22 bases between. Germline values: CDR1 MNHEY, CDR2 SMNVEV (reference sequence). CDR3 bases: TGTGCCAGCAGTTGGGGCCGGGGGACAGCCCCCTCCAATGAGCAGTTCTTC. It translates to CASSWGRGTAPSNEQFF.

The rearrangement links TRBV9 to TRBJ1-2; TRBD1 agrees at 8 bases. The CDR3 has 16 residues. Germline CDR1 is SGDLS and CDR2 is YYNGEE. The V and J ends lost 1 base and 0 bases, in that order; junction bases with no gene match: 5. Written as DNA, the CDR3 is TGTGCCAGCAGCGTACCCCGACAGGGGCCTAACTATGGCTACACCTTC. Protein product: CASSVPRQGPNYGYTF.

The chain couples TRBV30 to TRBJ1-2; D is perhaps TRBD1 (6 bases). The V gene's germline CDR1 is GTSNPN and CDR2 SVGIG (reference sequence). There are 14 residues in the CDR3. The ends were cut back, 3 bases at V and 6 bases at J, with 17 bases in the middle. The DNA of the CDR3 is TGTGCCTGGAGCCTATATGACAGGACGCATGGCTACACCTTC. Its protein is CAWSLYDRTHGYTF.

The sample holds a few counts of this clone. The V call is TRBV5-8, the J call TRBJ2-6, with TRBD1 matching over 9 bases. Germline V gene data show CDR1 as SGHTS and CDR2 as YDEGEE. This CDR3 comprises 16 residues. V shed 0 bases, J shed 2 bases, and the junction held 0 bases outside the gene matches. CDR3 DNA sequence: TGTGCCAGCAGCTTGGGGGACAGGGCTGGGGCCAACGTCCTGACTTTC. Translated: CASSLGDRAGANVLTF.

The chain links TRBV7-9 to TRBJ1-6; D ambiguous. The CDR3 is 15 residues long. V was shortened by 8 bases and J by 8 bases, with 19 bases between the two germline ends. Per germline, CDR1 SEHNR and CDR2 FQNEAQ (reference sequence). The CDR3 region has the DNA TGTGCCAGCGGCCGTGCGGGTGCTTCTGATTCACCCCTCCACTTT. Translated: CASGRAGASDSPLHF.

This chain joins TRBV6-1 and TRBJ2-1; a weak D match, TRBD1 (6 bases). V lost 1 base and J 4 bases, leaving 8 bases between the germline ends. The CDR3 is 14 residues long. Germline lookup yields CDR1 MNHNS and CDR2 SASEGT. CDR3 residues: CASSEDRAYNEQFF. In DNA, the CDR3 is TGTGCCAGCAGTGAAGACAGGGCATACAATGAGCAGTTCTTC.

CDR3 sequence reads: CASSLAPLAYNEQFF. The CDR3 region has the DNA TGTGCCAGCAGCTTAGCACCTTTAGCTTACAATGAGCAGTTCTTC. J is TRBJ2-1 and V is TRBV7-3; D uncertain. The V and J ends lost 2 bases and 4 bases respectively, with 12 bases between them. Germline V lookup: CDR1 SGHTA, CDR2 FQGTGA. The CDR3 contains 15 residues.

V gene TRBV5-3 combines with J gene TRBJ2-5, with 10 bases that match TRBD1. TRBV5-3 counts as an open reading frame of uncertain function. With V trimmed by 5 bases and J by 5 bases, 18 bases remained unmatched. CDR3 length: 18 residues. In nucleotides, the CDR3 is TGTGCCAGAAGAAACCGGGACAGGGGTCTTGGGCAATCGGAGACCCAGTACTTC. It codes for CARRNRDRGLGQSETQYF.

The chain links TRBV29-1 to TRBJ2-7; 7 nucleotides align to TRBD2. The V gene end was trimmed by 0 bases and the J gene end by 7 bases; junction bases not matched to a gene: 12. This CDR3 is built from 15 residues. The V gene's germline CDR1 is SQVTM and CDR2 ANQGSEA. The CDR3 bases are TGCAGCGTTGAAGATGGGAGGGCCTCTACTTTGGAGCAGTACTTC. Amino acid sequence: CSVEDGRASTLEQYF.

This clone has just a few counts. This rearrangement joins TRBV6-1 to TRBJ1-2; 7 nucleotides agree with TRBD1. The CDR3 sequence is 13 residues long. CDR1 MNHNS and CDR2 SASEGT come from the germline V gene. Trimming took 8 bases from V and 4 from J; bases not matched to a gene: 7. CDR3 region: CASGTGQSYGYTF. For the CDR3, the DNA is TGTGCCAGCGGTACGGGACAGAGCTATGGCTACACCTTC.

The V and J genes are TRBV29-1 and TRBJ1-1, with D tentatively TRBD1 (5 bases). CDR1 SQVTM and CDR2 ANQGSEA come from the germline V gene. The CDR3 has 12 amino acids. Deletions cut 7 bases from V and 7 bases from J, with 16 bases between. The CDR3 DNA reads TGCAGCGCTGGGCAGGGACTTGTTGAAGCTTTCTTT. Encoded protein: CSAGQGLVEAFF.

This clone has only a few counts. The chain recombines TRBV5-4 with TRBJ2-1; 10 nucleotides match TRBD1. This CDR3 comprises 15 residues. With 2 bases clipped from V and 8 bases from J, the junction kept 7 bases outside the gene matches. CDR1 and CDR2 (germline): SGHNT, YYREEE (reference sequence). Here the CDR3 DNA reads TGTGCCAGCAGCTTAGGGGACAGGGGTGTTGATGAGCAGTTCTTC. Amino acids: CASSLGDRGVDEQFF.